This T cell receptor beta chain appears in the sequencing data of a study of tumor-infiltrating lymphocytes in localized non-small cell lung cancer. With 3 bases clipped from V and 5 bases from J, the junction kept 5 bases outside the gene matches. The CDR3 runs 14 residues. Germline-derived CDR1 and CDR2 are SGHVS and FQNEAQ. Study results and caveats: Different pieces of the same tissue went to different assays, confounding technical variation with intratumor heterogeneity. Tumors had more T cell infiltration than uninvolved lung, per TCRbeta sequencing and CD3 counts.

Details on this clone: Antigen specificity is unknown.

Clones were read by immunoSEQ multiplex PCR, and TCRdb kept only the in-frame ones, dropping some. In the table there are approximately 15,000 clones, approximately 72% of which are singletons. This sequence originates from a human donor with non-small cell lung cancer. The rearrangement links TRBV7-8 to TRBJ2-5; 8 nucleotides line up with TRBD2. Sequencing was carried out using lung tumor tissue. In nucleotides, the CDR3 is TGTGCCAGCAGCTTCGGACTAGCATGGGAGACCCAGTACTTC. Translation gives CASSFGLAWETQYF.